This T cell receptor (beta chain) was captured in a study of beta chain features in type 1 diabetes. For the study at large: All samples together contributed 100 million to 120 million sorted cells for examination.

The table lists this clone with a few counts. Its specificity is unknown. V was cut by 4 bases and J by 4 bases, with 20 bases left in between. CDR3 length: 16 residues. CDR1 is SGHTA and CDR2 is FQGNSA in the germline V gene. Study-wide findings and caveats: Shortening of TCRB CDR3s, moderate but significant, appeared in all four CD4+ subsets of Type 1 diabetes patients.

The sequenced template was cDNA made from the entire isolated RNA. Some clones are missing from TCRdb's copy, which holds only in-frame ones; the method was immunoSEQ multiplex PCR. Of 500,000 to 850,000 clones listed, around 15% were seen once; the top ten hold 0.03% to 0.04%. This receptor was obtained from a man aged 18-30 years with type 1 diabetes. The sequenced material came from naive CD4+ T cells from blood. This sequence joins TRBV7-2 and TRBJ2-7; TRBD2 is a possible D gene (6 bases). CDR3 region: CASSSRRAGNQYEQYF. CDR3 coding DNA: TGTGCCAGCAGCTCCCGGAGGGCCGGGAATCAATACGAGCAGTACTTC.